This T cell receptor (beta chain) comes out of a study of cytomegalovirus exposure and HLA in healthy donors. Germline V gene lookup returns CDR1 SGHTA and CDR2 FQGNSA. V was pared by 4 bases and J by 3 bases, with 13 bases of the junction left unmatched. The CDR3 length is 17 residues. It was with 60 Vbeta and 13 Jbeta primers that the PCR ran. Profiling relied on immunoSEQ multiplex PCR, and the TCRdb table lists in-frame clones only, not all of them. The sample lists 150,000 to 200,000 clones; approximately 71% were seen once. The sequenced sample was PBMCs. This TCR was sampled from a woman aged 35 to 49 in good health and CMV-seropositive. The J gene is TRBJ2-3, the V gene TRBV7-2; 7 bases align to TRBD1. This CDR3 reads CASSSRSTGIRTDTQYF. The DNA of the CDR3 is TGTGCCAGCAGCTCGCGATCGACAGGGATAAGGACAGATACGCAGTATTTT.